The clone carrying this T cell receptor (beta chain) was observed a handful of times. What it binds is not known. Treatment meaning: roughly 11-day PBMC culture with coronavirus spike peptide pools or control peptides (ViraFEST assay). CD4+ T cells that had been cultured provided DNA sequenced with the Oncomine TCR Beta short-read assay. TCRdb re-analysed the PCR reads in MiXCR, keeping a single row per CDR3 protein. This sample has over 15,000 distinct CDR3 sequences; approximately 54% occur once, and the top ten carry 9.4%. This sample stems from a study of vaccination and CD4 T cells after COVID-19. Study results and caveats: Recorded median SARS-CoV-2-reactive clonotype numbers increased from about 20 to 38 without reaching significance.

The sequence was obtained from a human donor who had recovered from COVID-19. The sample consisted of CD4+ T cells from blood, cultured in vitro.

DNA for the CDR3: TGCAGTGCGGACCCCAGACAGGGCAGGAAGAACACTGAAGCTTTCTTT. Translation gives CSADPRQGRKNTEAFF. The chain carries TRBV20-1 and TRBJ1-1; TRBD1 agrees at 7 bases. The CDR3 length is 16 residues. The V gene's germline CDR1 is DFQATT and CDR2 SNEGSKA (reference sequence). J lost 1 base, V lost 6 bases, and 14 bases had no gene match.